This T cell receptor beta chain appears in the sequencing data of a study of T-cell reconstitution after alpha-beta-depleted transplantation in children. The CDR3 has 13 residues. V was cut by 7 bases and J by 1 base, with 9 bases left in between. The germline gives CDR1 MNHNS, CDR2 SASEGT. It was with unique molecular identifiers that the TCRbeta library was prepared. From the PCR reads, TCRdb called clonotypes with MiXCR, one entry per CDR3 protein. This sample yields nearly 400,000 distinct CDR3 sequences, of which about a fifth are seen a single time; less than 4.5% belongs to the top ten. This TCR was recovered from a human donor who donated a stem cell graft to a child with acute myeloid leukemia. The sample was PBMCs from the stem cell graft donor, taken from the stem cell graft. This chain uses TRBV6-1 with TRBJ2-3, with D possibly matching TRBD2 (6 bases). DNA for the CDR3: TGTGCCAGCACGACGGGGGGCACAGATACGCAGTATTTT. The encoded protein is CASTTGGTDTQYF.